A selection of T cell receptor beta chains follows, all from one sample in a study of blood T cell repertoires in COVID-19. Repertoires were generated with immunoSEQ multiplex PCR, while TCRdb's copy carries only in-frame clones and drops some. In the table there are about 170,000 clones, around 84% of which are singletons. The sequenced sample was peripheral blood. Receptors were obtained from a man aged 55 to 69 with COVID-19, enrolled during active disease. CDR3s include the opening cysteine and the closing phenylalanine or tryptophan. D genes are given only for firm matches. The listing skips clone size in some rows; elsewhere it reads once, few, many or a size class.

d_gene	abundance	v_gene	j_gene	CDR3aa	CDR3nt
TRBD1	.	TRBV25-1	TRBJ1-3	CASSDDRANSGNTIYF	TGTGCCAGCAGTGACGACAGGGCGAACTCTGGAAACACCATATATTTT
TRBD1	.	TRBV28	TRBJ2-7	CASRGDRAAYEQYF	TGTGCCAGCAGGGGGGACAGGGCGGCCTACGAGCAGTACTTC
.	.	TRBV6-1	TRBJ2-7	CASSEQGLNYEQYF	TGTGCCAGCAGTGAACAGGGTTTAAATTACGAGCAGTACTTC
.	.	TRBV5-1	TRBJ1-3	CASSATGPANTIYF	TGCGCCAGCAGCGCCACAGGGCCGGCAAACACCATATATTTT
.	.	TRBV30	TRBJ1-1	CAWTSGANTEAFF	TGTGCCTGGACCTCAGGGGCGAACACTGAAGCTTTCTTT
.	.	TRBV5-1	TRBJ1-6	CASSPLQGNSPLHF	TGCGCCAGCAGTCCCCTACAGGGTAATTCACCCCTCCACTTT
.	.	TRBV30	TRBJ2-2	CAWSPTGAGELFF	TGTGCCTGGAGTCCTACGGGAGCCGGGGAGCTGTTTTTT
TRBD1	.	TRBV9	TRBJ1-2	CASSLTGTGTLYGYTF	TGTGCCAGCAGCTTGACCGGGACAGGAACCCTCTATGGCTACACCTTC
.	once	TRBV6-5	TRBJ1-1	CASSYPGRAGYEAFF	TGTGCCAGCAGTTACCCGGGCAGGGCGGGGTATGAAGCTTTCTTT
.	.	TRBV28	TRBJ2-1	CATSTGSHNEQFF	TGTGCCACCTCGACAGGAAGCCACAATGAGCAGTTCTTC
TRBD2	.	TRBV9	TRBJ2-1	CASSRLAGDNYEQFF	TGTGCCAGCAGCAGACTAGCGGGAGATAATTATGAGCAGTTCTTC
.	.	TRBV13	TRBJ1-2	CATDTRDLWGYTF	TGTGCCACCGATACCAGGGATCTTTGGGGCTACACCTTC
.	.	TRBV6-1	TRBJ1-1	CASSEHLGRVNTEAFF	TGTGCCAGCAGTGAACACCTGGGGAGGGTCAACACTGAAGCTTTCTTT
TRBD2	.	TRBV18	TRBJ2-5	CASSPQASGMLQTQYF	TGTGCCAGCTCACCACAAGCCAGCGGGATGTTGCAGACCCAGTACTTC
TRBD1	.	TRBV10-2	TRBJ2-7	CASSARDRGQSSYEQYF	TGCGCCAGCAGTGCCCGGGACAGGGGTCAGAGCTCCTACGAGCAGTACTTC
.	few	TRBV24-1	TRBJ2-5	CATSPCWTQYF	TGTGCCACCAGCCCGTGTTGGACCCAGTACTTC
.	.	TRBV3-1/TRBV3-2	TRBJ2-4	CASSQPNVNGIQYF	TGTGCCAGCAGCCAACCCAATGTTAACGGGATCCAGTACTTC
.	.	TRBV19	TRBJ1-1	CASSMGGTEAFF	TGTGCCAGTAGTATGGGGGGAACTGAAGCTTTCTTT
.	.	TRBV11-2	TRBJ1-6	CASSRDKGRSNSPLHF	TGTGCCAGCAGCCGGGACAAGGGACGGTCCAATTCACCCCTCCACTTT
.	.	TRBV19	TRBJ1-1	CASSILVNTEAFF	TGTGCCAGTAGTATCTTAGTGAACACTGAAGCTTTCTTT
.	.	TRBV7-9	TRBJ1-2	CASSFNRFDGYTF	TGTGCCAGCAGCTTTAACAGGTTCGATGGCTACACCTTC
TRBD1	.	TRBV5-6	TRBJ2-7	CASSLGQGAYEQYF	TGTGCCAGCAGCCTGGGACAGGGGGCTTACGAGCAGTACTTC
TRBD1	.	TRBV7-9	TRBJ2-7	CASSLPRDRATYEQYF	TGTGCCAGCAGCCTCCCCCGGGACAGGGCAACCTACGAGCAGTACTTC
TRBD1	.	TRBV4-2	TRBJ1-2	CASSQGPGQGDKSNYGYTF	TGTGCCAGCAGCCAAGGGCCGGGACAGGGGGATAAATCTAACTATGGCTACACCTTC
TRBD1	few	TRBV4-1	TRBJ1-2	CASSPGQVKPPGGYGYTF	TGCGCCAGCAGCCCGGGACAGGTGAAACCCCCGGGGGGCTATGGCTACACCTTC
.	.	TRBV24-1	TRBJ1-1	CATSGGVSGTEAFF	TGTGCCACCAGTGGGGGGGTAAGTGGCACTGAAGCTTTCTTT
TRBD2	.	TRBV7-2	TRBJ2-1	CASSPLAGGPVEQFF	TGTGCCAGCAGCCCCTTAGCGGGGGGGCCGGTTGAGCAGTTCTTC
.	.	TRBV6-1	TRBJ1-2	CASSERGANYGYTF	TGTGCCAGCAGTGAAAGGGGTGCAAACTATGGCTACACCTTC
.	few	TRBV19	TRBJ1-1	CASRGLGLITEAFF	TGTGCCAGTAGGGGACTTGGACTGATCACTGAAGCTTTCTTT
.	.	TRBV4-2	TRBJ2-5	CASSQDWQGSWETQYF	TGTGCCAGCAGCCAAGATTGGCAGGGGAGTTGGGAGACCCAGTACTTC
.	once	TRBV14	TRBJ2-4	CASSLGRREAKNIQYF	TGTGCCAGCAGCCTCGGGCGCAGGGAAGCCAAAAACATTCAGTACTTC
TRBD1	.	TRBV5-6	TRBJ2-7	CASTLLGTGSSSEQYF	TGTGCCAGCACCCTGTTGGGGACAGGGTCTTCCAGCGAGCAGTACTTC
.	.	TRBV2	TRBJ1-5	CASKGNSNQPQHF	TGTGCCAGCAAGGGGAACAGCAATCAGCCCCAGCATTTT
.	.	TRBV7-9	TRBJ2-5	CASSLGVTGIGETQYF	TGTGCCAGCAGCTTAGGGGTCACAGGGATAGGGGAGACCCAGTACTTC
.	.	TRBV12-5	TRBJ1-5	CASGLNGFGNQPQHF	TGTGCTAGTGGTTTGAACGGGTTTGGCAATCAGCCCCAGCATTTT
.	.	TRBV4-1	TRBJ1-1	CASSQDEIQVEAFF	TGCGCCAGCAGCCAAGATGAAATACAGGTTGAAGCTTTCTTT
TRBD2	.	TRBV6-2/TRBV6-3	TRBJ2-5	CASSGEGGTQYF	TGTGCCAGCAGTGGGGAGGGCGGGACCCAGTACTTC
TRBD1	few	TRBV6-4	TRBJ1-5	CASAGTVRNQPQHF	TGTGCCAGCGCCGGGACAGTGAGGAATCAGCCCCAGCATTTT
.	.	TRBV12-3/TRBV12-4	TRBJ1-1	CASSHGGGTEAFF	TGTGCCAGCAGTCACGGGGGAGGCACTGAAGCTTTCTTT
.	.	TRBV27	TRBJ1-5	CASSTQNSNQPQHF	TGTGCCAGCAGCACACAGAATAGCAATCAGCCCCAGCATTTT
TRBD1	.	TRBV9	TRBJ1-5	CAGPFFLVAMYRGKGQPQHF	TGTGCCGGGCCGTTTTTTCTCGTGGCGATGTACAGGGGTAAGGGTCAGCCCCAGCATTTT
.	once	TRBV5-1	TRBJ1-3	CASSLGSSGNTIYF	TGCGCCAGCAGCTTGGGTAGCTCTGGAAACACCATATATTTT
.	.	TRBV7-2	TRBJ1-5	CASSTSTAPGGAQHF	TGTGCCAGCAGCACTTCGACAGCCCCTGGAGGGGCCCAGCATTTT